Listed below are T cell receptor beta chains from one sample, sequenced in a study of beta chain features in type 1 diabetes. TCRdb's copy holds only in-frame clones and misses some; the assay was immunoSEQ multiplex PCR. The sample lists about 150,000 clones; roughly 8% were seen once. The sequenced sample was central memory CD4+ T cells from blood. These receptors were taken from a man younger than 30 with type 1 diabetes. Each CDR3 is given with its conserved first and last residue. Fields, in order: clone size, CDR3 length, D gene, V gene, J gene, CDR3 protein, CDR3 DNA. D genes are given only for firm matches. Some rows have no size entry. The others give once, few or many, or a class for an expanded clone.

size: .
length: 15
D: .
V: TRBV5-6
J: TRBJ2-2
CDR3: CASSRGQYLTGELFF
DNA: TGTGCCAGCAGCCGTGGACAGTATCTCACCGGGGAGCTGTTTTTT

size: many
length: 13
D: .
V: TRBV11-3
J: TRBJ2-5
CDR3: CASSKDRQETQYF
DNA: TGTGCCAGCAGCAAGGACAGACAAGAGACCCAGTACTTC

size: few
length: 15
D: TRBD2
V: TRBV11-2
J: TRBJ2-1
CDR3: CASSVTSGSYNEQFF
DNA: TGTGCCAGCAGCGTTACTAGCGGCTCCTACAATGAGCAGTTCTTC

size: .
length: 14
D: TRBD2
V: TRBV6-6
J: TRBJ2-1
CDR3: CASRAGGPVNEQFF
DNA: TGTGCCAGCAGGGCGGGGGGGCCAGTCAATGAGCAGTTCTTC

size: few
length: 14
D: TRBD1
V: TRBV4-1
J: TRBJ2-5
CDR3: CASSLGQGEETQYF
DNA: TGTGCCAGCAGCTTAGGACAGGGCGAAGAGACCCAGTACTTC

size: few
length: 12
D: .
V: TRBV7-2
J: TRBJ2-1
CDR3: CASSTYHNEQFF
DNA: TGTGCCAGCAGTACTTACCACAATGAGCAGTTCTTC

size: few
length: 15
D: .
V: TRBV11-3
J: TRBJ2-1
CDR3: CASSLDRGSYNEQFF
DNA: TGTGCCAGCAGCTTAGATCGCGGCTCCTACAATGAGCAGTTCTTC

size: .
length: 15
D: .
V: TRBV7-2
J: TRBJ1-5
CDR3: CASSPGGYSNQPQHF
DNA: TGTGCCAGCAGCCCTGGCGGGTATAGCAATCAGCCCCAGCATTTT

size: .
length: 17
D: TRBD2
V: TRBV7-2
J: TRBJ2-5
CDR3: CASSAIAGGPSGETQYF
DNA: TGTGCCAGCAGCGCTATAGCGGGAGGGCCCTCGGGAGAGACCCAGTACTTC

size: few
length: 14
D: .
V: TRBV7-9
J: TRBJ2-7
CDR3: CASSLDTTGLKQYF
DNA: TGTGCCAGCAGCTTAGATACGACAGGCCTCAAGCAGTACTTC

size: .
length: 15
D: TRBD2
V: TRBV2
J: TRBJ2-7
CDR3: CASSEGLATTYEQYF
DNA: TGTGCCAGCAGTGAGGGACTAGCGACAACCTACGAGCAGTACTTC

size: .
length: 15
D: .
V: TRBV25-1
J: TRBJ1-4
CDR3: CASSEGGVGNEKLFF
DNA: TGTGCCAGCAGTGAGGGGGGTGTCGGAAATGAAAAACTGTTTTTT

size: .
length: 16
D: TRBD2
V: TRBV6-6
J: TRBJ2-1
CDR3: CASRVGLAFSYNEQFF
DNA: TGTGCCAGCAGAGTGGGACTAGCGTTCTCCTACAATGAGCAGTTCTTC

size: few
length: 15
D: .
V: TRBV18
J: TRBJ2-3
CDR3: CASSQRGPSTDTQYF
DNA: TGTGCCAGCTCACAAAGGGGCCCTAGCACAGATACGCAGTATTTT

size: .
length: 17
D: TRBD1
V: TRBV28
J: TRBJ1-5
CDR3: CASSYREEGAVGQPQHF
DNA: TGTGCCAGCAGTTACAGGGAGGAGGGGGCAGTGGGTCAGCCCCAGCATTTT

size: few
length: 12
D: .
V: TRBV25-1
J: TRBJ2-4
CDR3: CATAGVSNIQYF
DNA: TGTGCCACCGCAGGGGTCTCAAACATTCAGTACTTC

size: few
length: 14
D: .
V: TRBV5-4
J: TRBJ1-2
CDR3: CASSPGLRGGSYTF
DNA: TGTGCCAGCAGCCCAGGGCTTAGGGGCGGAAGCTACACCTTC

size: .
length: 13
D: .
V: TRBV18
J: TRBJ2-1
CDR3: CASSRGENNEQFF
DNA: TGTGCCAGCTCCCGAGGAGAGAACAATGAGCAGTTCTTC

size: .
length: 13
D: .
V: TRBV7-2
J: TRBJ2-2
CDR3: CASSSLLGGELFF
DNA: TGTGCCAGCAGCTCCCTGCTCGGCGGGGAGCTGTTTTTT

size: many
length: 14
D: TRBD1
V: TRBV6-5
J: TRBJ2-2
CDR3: CASIDRGNTGELFF
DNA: TGTGCCAGCATAGACAGGGGGAACACCGGGGAGCTGTTTTTT

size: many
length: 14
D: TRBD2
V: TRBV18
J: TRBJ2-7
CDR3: CASSPSGVSYEQYF
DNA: TGTGCCAGCTCACCGAGCGGGGTCTCCTACGAGCAGTACTTC

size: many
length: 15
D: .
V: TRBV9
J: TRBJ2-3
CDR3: CASSLTDYWGDTQYF
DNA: TGTGCCAGCAGCTTAACCGACTACTGGGGAGATACGCAGTATTTT

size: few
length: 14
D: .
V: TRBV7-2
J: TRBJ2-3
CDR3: CASSFGSSTDTQYF
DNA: TGTGCCAGCAGCTTCGGGTCTAGCACAGATACGCAGTATTTT

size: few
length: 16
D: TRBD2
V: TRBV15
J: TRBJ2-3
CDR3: CATSRGLAGGTDTQYF
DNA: TGTGCCACCAGCAGAGGGCTAGCGGGAGGCACAGATACGCAGTATTTT

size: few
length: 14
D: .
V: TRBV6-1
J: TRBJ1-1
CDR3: CASSEFVWGPEAFF
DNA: TGTGCCAGCAGTGAGTTTGTTTGGGGGCCTGAAGCTTTCTTT

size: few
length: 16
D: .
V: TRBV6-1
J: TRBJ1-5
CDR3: CASSENMGGGNQPQHF
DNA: TGTGCCAGCAGTGAAAATATGGGAGGCGGGAATCAGCCCCAGCATTTT

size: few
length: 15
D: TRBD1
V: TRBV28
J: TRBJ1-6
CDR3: CASIRSGQGNSPLHF
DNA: TGTGCCAGCATTCGTTCGGGACAGGGCAATTCACCCCTCCACTTT

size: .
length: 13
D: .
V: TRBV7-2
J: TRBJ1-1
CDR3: CASSSREGTEAFF
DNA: TGTGCCAGCAGCTCCAGGGAAGGAACTGAAGCTTTCTTT

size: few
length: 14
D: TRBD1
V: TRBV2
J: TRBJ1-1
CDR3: CASSGQGGSTEAFF
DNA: TGTGCCAGCAGTGGCCAGGGGGGAAGCACTGAAGCTTTCTTT

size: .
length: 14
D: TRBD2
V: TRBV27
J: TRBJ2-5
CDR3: CASGRTSGRETQYF
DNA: TGTGCCAGTGGCCGGACTAGCGGGAGGGAGACCCAGTACTTC

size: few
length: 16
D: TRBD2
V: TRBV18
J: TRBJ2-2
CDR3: CASSPPGIAGTGELFF
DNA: TGTGCCAGCTCACCCCCCGGGATAGCGGGCACCGGGGAGCTGTTTTTT

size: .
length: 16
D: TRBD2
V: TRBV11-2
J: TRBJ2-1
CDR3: CASSDEAGGRYNEQFF
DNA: TGTGCCAGCAGCGACGAAGCGGGAGGTCGGTACAATGAGCAGTTCTTC

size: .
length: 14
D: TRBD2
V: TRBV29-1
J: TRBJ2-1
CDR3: CSVGPSGGYNEQFF
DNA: TGCAGCGTTGGACCTAGCGGGGGGTACAATGAGCAGTTCTTC

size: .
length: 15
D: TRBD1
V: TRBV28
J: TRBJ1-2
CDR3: CASSSPGQGYYGYTF
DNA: TGTGCCAGCAGTTCACCGGGACAGGGATACTATGGCTACACCTTC

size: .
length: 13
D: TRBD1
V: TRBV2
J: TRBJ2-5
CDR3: CASRGQGWETQYF
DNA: TGTGCCAGCAGGGGACAGGGATGGGAGACCCAGTACTTC

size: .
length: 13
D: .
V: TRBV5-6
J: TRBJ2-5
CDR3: CASSWRGQETQYF
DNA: TGTGCCAGCAGCTGGAGGGGCCAAGAGACCCAGTACTTC

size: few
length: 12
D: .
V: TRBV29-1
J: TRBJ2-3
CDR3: CSGGKDTDTQYF
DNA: TGCAGCGGAGGGAAGGACACAGATACGCAGTATTTT

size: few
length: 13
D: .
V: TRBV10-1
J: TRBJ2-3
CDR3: CASSEQPTDTQYF
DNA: TGCGCCAGCAGTGAACAGCCGACAGATACGCAGTATTTT

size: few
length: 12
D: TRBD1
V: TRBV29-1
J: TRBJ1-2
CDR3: CSITTGGSGYTF
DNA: TGCAGCATAACGACAGGGGGCAGTGGCTACACCTTC

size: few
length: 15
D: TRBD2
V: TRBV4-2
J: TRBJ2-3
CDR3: CASSQALAGTDTQYF
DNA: TGTGCCAGCAGCCAAGCTCTAGCGGGCACAGATACGCAGTATTTT

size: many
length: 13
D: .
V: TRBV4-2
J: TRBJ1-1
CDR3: CASSQNRGLGAFF
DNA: TGTGCCAGCAGCCAAAATAGGGGCCTTGGAGCTTTCTTT

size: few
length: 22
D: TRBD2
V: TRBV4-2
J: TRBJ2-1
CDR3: CASSHPLPAGLAGGSSYNEQFF
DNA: TGTGCCAGCAGCCATCCCCTCCCCGCGGGACTAGCGGGAGGCAGCTCCTACAATGAGCAGTTCTTC

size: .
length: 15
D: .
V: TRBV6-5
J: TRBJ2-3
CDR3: CASSYFGGNTDTQYF
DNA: TGTGCCAGCAGTTACTTTGGGGGGAACACAGATACGCAGTATTTT

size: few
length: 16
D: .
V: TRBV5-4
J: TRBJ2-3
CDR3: CASSLRTEGGTDTQYF
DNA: TGTGCCAGCAGCTTGAGAACCGAGGGTGGCACAGATACGCAGTATTTT

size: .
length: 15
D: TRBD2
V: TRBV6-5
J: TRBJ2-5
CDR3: CASSYSGLAGRSQYF
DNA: TGTGCCAGCAGTTACTCCGGACTAGCTGGGAGGTCCCAGTACTTC

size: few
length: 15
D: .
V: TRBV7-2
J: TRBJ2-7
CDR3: CASSLDRVFSYEQYF
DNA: TGTGCCAGCAGCTTAGACAGAGTCTTCTCCTACGAGCAGTACTTC

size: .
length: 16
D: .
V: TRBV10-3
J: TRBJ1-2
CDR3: CATRAEWTGGSGGYTF
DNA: TGTGCCACCCGCGCTGAATGGACGGGGGGGTCGGGTGGCTACACCTTC

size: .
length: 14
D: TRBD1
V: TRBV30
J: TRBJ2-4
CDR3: CAWSVRQGKNIQYF
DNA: TGTGCCTGGAGTGTACGACAGGGGAAAAACATTCAGTACTTC

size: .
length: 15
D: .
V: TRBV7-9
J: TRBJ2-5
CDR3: CASSLVQGVVETQYF
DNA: TGTGCCAGCAGCTTAGTACAGGGTGTTGTGGAGACCCAGTACTTC

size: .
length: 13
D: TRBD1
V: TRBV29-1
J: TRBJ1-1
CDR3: CSVEGTVYTEAFF
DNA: TGCAGCGTAGAGGGGACAGTTTACACTGAAGCTTTCTTT

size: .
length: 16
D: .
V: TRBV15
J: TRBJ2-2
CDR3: CATSRDFGGGTGELFF
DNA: TGTGCCACCAGCAGAGATTTCGGGGGTGGCACCGGGGAGCTGTTTTTT

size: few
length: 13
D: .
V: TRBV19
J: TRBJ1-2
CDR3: CASSIGGFYGYTF
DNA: TGTGCCAGTAGTATCGGGGGATTCTATGGCTACACCTTC

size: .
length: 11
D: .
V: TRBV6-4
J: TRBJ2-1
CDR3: CASDHEEEQFF
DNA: TGTGCCAGCGATCATGAGGAGGAGCAGTTCTTC

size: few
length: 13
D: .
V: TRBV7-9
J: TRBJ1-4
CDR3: CASSGRVNEKLFF
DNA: TGTGCCAGCAGTGGCAGGGTAAATGAAAAACTGTTTTTT